Following are 15 T cell receptor beta chains from one sample sequenced in a study of blood T cell repertoires in COVID-19. TCRdb's table, derived via immunoSEQ multiplex PCR, lists solely in-frame clones and lacks some. The sample has about 200,000 clones; about 83% are singletons. Sequencing was done on a sample of peripheral blood. All receptors come from a man aged 55 to 70 who had recovered from COVID-19.

The chain combines TRBV11-3 with TRBJ2-7, with 9 bases lining up with TRBD2. V lost 6 bases and J lost 0; bases outside the gene matches: 3. The CDR3 covers 14 residues. Looked up from germline, CDR1 is SGHNT and CDR2 is YENEEA. The CDR3 coding sequence is TGTGCCAGCAGTCTAGCGGGGCCCTCCTACGAGCAGTACTTC. Protein product: CASSLAGPSYEQYF.

The chain uses TRBV6-5 and TRBJ1-5; TRBD1 is a possible D gene (5 bases). Trimming removed 2 bases at V and 3 bases at J, with 11 bases between. From germline, CDR1 is MNHEY and CDR2 SVGAGI. This CDR3 comprises 15 residues. This CDR3 is CASSYGQGTNQPQHF. DNA for the CDR3: TGTGCCAGCAGTTACGGGCAGGGCACCAATCAGCCCCAGCATTTT.

The V and J genes are TRBV24-1 and TRBJ1-4; a weak D match, TRBD1 (5 bases). The V gene's germline CDR1 is KGHDR and CDR2 SFDVKD. This CDR3 region has 13 residues. Trimming took 5 bases from V and 3 from J, leaving 6 bases between them. The CDR3 region is CATSGGANEKLFF. For the CDR3, the DNA is TGTGCCACCAGTGGGGGGGCTAATGAAAAACTGTTTTTT.

CDR3: CASSYAGDTDTQYF. As DNA, the CDR3 is TGTGCCAGCAGTTACGCAGGGGACACAGATACGCAGTATTTT. The rearrangement joins TRBV6-5 to TRBJ2-3; perhaps TRBD1 as D (6 bases). Trimming took off 2 bases at V and 2 bases at J, with 8 bases between the two ends. Germline CDR1 and CDR2: MNHEY and SVGAGI. The CDR3 is 14 amino acids.

The V and J genes are TRBV7-8 and TRBJ2-7; tentatively, D is TRBD2 (5 bases). Trimming took off 0 bases at V and 5 bases at J, with 11 bases between the two ends. CDR3 length: 14 amino acids. Germline CDR1 reads SGHVS; CDR2 reads FQNEAQ. Here the CDR3 DNA reads TGTGCCAGCAGCTTAGCCCCGGACTCTGACGAGCAGTACTTC. Amino acid sequence: CASSLAPDSDEQYF.

The chain joins TRBV5-6 to TRBJ1-1; weak D call: TRBD1 (5 bases). Germline CDR1 reads SGHDT; CDR2 reads YYEEEE. The V and J ends lost 1 base and 3 bases respectively, with 10 bases between them. The CDR3 is 14 residues long. CDR3 sequence reads: CASSLWGRDTEAFF. In nucleotides, the CDR3 is TGTGCCAGCAGCTTGTGGGGGAGGGACACTGAAGCTTTCTTT.

V is TRBV5-1 and J is TRBJ2-3, with D perhaps TRBD1 (5 bases). V dropped 4 bases and J dropped 0 bases, with 12 bases sitting between them. The CDR3 sequence is 15 residues long. Per germline, CDR1 SGHRS and CDR2 YFSETQ. CDR3 residues: CASSKGHQSTDTQYF. DNA for the CDR3: TGCGCCAGCAGCAAAGGACACCAGAGCACAGATACGCAGTATTTT.

This sequence joins TRBV28 and TRBJ2-1, with unresolved D. This CDR3 contains 12 residues. The germline V gene encodes CDR1 MDHEN and CDR2 SYDVKM. V dropped 6 bases and J dropped 2 bases, with 5 bases sitting between them. The CDR3 nucleotides read TGTGCCAGCAGCTTTACCTACAATGAGCAGTTCTTC. This encodes CASSFTYNEQFF.

CDR3 residues: CASSIRRAGVGNEQFF. In nucleotides, the CDR3 is TGTGCCAGTAGTATACGGCGGGCAGGGGTAGGTAATGAGCAGTTCTTC. The rearrangement uses TRBV19 and TRBJ2-1; D possibly corresponds to TRBD1 (6 bases). CDR3 length: 16 residues. V was pared by 2 bases and J by 7 bases, with 18 bases between. Germline CDR1 LNHDA, CDR2 SQIVND (reference sequence). Together with reference TRBV19 and TRBJ2-1, the CDR3 gives the full variable domain: DGGITQSPKYLFRKEGQNVTLSCEQNLNHDAMYWYRQDPGQGLRLIYYSQIVNDFQKGDIAEGYSVSREKKESFPLTVTSAQKNPTAFYLCASSIRRAGVGNEQFFGPGTRLTVL.

The chain uses TRBV4-3 and TRBJ1-2; D unclear. The CDR3 is 13 residues long. The germline CDR1 and CDR2 sequences are LGHNA and YSLEER. Trimming pared 3 bases from V and 2 bases from J, leaving 7 bases between. The CDR3 coding sequence is TGCGCCAGCAGCCAGCAGGTGAACTATGGCTACACCTTC. Translation gives CASSQQVNYGYTF.

The table lists this clone with a count of one. J is TRBJ2-7 and V is TRBV30; 9 bases fit TRBD1. There are 16 residues in the CDR3. Germline values: CDR1 GTSNPN, CDR2 SVGIG (reference sequence). V lost 1 base, J lost 2 bases, and 9 bases stayed unmatched. The DNA of the CDR3 is TGTGCCTGGAGTGATCCTACAGGGGGCTTCACCTACGAGCAGTACTTC. Residues: CAWSDPTGGFTYEQYF.

This sequence joins TRBV10-3 and TRBJ2-1; tentatively, D is TRBD1 (5 bases). Germline CDR1 and CDR2: ENHRY and SYGVKD. The CDR3 is 12 amino acids. V lost 6 bases and J lost 10, with 13 bases in between. CDR3 sequence: CAIRGPEREQFF. CDR3 in DNA: TGTGCCATCAGGGGGCCAGAACGGGAGCAGTTCTTC.

The chain employs TRBV6-5 and TRBJ1-2; D call uncertain. CDR3 length equals 13 residues. Trimming pared 6 bases from V and 2 bases from J, leaving 10 bases between. In germline, CDR1 is MNHEY, CDR2 SVGAGI. CDR3 sequence: CASRRGDNYGYTF. Written as DNA, the CDR3 is TGTGCCAGCAGGCGGGGAGACAACTATGGCTACACCTTC.

The CDR3 is CASSRTGREAFF. The CDR3 DNA reads TGCGCCAGCAGTAGGACAGGACGTGAAGCTTTCTTT. The chain uses TRBV10-1 and TRBJ1-1, with TRBD1 identical over 7 bases. The CDR3 runs 12 residues. Unmatched junction bases numbered 4, after V lost 5 bases and J lost 7 bases. CDR1 is WNHNN, CDR2 SYGVQD, per germline (reference sequence).

V is TRBV20-1 and J is TRBJ2-7; 7 nucleotides align to TRBD1. Germline V gives CDR1 DFQATT, CDR2 SNEGSKA (reference sequence). The CDR3 spans 12 residues. The V and J ends lost 3 bases and 2 bases, in that order; junction bases with no gene match: 1. The DNA of the CDR3 is TGCAGTGCTAGTGGACAGGCCTACGAGCAGTACTTC. Encoded protein: CSASGQAYEQYF.